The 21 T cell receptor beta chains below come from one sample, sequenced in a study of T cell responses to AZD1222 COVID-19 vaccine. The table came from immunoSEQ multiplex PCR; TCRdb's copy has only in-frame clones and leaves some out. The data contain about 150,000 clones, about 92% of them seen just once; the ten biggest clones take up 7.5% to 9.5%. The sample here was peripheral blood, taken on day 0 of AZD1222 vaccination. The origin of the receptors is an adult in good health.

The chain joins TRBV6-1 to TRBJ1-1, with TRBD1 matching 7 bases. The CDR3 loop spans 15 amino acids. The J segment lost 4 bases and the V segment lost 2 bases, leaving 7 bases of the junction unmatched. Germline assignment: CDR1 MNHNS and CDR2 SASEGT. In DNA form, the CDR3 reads TGTGCCAGCAGTGAAAGACAGGGAGGAGGCACTGAAGCTTTCTTT. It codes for CASSERQGGGTEAFF.

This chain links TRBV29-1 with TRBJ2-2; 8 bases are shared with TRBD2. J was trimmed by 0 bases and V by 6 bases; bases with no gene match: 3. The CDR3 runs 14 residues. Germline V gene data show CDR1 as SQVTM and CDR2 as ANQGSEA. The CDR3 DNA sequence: TGCAGCGTCGCGGGGGGCCCGAACACCGGGGAGCTGTTTTTT. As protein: CSVAGGPNTGELFF.

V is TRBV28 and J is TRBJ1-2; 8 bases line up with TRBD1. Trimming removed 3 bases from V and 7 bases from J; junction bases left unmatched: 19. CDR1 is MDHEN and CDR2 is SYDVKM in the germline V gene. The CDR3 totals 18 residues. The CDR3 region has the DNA TGTGCCAGCAGTTTTAGGTATTCAGGGGGCGTGATCGGCCGTGGCTACACCTTC. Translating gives CASSFRYSGGVIGRGYTF.

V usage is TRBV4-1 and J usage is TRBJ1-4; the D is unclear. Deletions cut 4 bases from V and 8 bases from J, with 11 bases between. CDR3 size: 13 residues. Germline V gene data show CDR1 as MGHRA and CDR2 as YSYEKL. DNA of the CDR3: TGCGCCAGCAGCCTCCTAGAAACGGAAAAACTGTTTTTT. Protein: CASSLLETEKLFF.

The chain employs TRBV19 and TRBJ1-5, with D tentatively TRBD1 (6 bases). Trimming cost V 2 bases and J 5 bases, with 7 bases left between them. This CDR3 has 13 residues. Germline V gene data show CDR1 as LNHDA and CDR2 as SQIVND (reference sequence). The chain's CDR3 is CASSIQGYQPQHF. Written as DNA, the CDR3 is TGTGCCAGTAGTATACAGGGGTATCAGCCCCAGCATTTT. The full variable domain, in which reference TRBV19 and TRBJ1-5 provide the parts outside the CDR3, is DGGITQSPKYLFRKEGQNVTLSCEQNLNHDAMYWYRQDPGQGLRLIYYSQIVNDFQKGDIAEGYSVSREKKESFPLTVTSAQKNPTAFYLCASSIQGYQPQHFGDGTRLSIL.

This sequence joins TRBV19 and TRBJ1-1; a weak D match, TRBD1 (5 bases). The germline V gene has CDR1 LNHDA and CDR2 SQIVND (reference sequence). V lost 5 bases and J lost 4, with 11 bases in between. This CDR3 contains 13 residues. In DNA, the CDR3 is TGTGCCAGTAGTCAGGGACCTATCACTGAAGCTTTCTTT. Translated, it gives CASSQGPITEAFF.

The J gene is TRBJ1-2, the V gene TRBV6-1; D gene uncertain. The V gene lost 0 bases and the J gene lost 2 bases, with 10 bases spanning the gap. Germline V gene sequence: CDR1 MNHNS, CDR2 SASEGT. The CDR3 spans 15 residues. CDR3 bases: TGTGCCAGCAGTGAAGCGCTTCTTGACAACTATGGCTACACCTTC. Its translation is CASSEALLDNYGYTF.

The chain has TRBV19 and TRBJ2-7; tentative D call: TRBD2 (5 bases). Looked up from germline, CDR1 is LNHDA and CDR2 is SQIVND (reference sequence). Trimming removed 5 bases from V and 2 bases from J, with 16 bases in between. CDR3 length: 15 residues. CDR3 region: CASSDGGGLTYEQYF. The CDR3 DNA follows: TGTGCCAGTAGTGATGGCGGAGGTTTGACCTACGAGCAGTACTTC.

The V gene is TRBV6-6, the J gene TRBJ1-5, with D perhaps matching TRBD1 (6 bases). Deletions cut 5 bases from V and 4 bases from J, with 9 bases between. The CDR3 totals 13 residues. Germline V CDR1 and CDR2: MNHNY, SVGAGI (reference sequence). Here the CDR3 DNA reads TGTGCCAGCAGTCCACAGGGTAATCAGCCCCAGCATTTT. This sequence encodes CASSPQGNQPQHF.

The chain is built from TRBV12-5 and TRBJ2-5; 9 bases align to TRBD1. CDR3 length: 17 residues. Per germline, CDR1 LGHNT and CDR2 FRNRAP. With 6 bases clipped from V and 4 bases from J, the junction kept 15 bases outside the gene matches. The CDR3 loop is CASGAHKQTGGRETQYF. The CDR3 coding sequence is TGTGCTAGTGGCGCACATAAACAAACAGGGGGCAGAGAGACCCAGTACTTC.

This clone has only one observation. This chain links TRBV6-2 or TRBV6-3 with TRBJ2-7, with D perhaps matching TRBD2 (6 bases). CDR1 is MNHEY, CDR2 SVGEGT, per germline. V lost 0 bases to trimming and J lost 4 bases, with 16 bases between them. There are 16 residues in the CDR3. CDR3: CASSYSLAGRYYEQYF. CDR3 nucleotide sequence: TGTGCCAGCAGTTACTCTCTGGCGGGGAGATATTACGAGCAGTACTTC.

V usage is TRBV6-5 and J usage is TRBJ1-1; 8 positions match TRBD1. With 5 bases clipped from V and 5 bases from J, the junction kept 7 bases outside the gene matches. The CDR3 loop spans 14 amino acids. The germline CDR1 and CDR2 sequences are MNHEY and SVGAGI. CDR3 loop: CASSPGQGPTEAFF. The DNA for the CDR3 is TGTGCCAGCAGTCCCGGACAGGGTCCAACTGAAGCTTTCTTT.

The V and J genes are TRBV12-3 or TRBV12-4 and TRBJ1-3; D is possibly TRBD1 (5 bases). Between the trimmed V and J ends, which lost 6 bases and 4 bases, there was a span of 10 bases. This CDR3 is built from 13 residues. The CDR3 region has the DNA TGTGCCAGCAGCCTCGGGACGGGAAACACCATATATTTT. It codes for CASSLGTGNTIYF.

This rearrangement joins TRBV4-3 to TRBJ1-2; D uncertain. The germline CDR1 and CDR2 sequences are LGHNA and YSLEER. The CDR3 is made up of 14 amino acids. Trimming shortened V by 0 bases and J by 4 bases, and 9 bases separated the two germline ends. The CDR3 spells CASSQDAQSYGYTF. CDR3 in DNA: TGCGCCAGCAGCCAAGATGCGCAGAGCTATGGCTACACCTTC.

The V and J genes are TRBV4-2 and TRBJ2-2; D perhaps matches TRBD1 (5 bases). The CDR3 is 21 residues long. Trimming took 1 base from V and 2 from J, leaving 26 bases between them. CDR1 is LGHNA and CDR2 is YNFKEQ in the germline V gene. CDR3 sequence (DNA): TGTGCCAGCAGCCAAGGCCCTAGGGGAACCGTCCGCAACAAAAACACCGGGGAGCTGTTTTTT. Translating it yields CASSQGPRGTVRNKNTGELFF.

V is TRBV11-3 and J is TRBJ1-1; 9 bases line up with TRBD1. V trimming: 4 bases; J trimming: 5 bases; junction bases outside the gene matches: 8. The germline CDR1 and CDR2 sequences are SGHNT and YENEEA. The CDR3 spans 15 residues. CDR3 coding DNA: TGTGCCAGCAGCTACGGCAACAGGGGGCTGACTGAAGCTTTCTTT. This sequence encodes CASSYGNRGLTEAFF.

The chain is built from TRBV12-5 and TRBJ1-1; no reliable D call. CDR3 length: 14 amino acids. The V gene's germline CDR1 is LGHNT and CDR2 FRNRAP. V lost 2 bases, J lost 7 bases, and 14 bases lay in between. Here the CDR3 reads CASGLSPNVNEAFF. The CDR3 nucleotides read TGTGCTAGTGGTTTGTCTCCCAATGTTAATGAAGCTTTCTTT.

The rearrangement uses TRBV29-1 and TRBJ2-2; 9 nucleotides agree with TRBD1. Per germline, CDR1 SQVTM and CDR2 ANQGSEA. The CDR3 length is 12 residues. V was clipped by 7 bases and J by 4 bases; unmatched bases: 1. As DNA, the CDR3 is TGCAGCGCGACAGGGGGCACCGGGGAGCTGTTTTTT. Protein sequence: CSATGGTGELFF.

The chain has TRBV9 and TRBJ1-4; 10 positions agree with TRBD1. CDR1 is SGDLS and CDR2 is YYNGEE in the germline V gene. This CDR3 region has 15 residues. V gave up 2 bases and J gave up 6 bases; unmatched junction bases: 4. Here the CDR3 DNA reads TGTGCCAGCAGCGTTAGGGGACAGGGGTATGAAAAACTGTTTTTT. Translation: CASSVRGQGYEKLFF.

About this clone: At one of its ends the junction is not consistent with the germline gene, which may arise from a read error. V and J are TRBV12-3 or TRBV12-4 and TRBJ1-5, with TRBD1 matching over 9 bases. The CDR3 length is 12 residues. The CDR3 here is CASTSRGDRVDF. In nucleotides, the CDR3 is TGTGCCAGCACCTCAAGGGGGGACAGGGTAGATTTT.

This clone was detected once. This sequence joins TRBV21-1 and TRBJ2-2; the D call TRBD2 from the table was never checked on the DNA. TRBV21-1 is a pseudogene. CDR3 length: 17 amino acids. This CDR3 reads CASSDGLAGENTGELFF. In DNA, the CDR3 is TGTGCCAGCAGCGATGGACTAGCGGGAGAGAACACCGGGGAGCTGTTTTTT.